The T cell receptor (beta chain) under discussion was sequenced for a study of graft-versus-host responses after intestinal transplantation. Study details: Transplant types were multivisceral, liver-intestinal, or isolated intestinal. All recipients were given anti-thymocyte globulin induction, and tacrolimus and steroids were then administered for 2 to 4 years.

A remark on this clone: Its antigen is not known.

Produced via immunoSEQ multiplex PCR; TCRdb's table is partial and in-frame only. The top ten clones hold under 6.5% of a sample with around 97,000 clones, 75% to 95% of them seen once. V shed 4 bases and J shed 2 bases, with 13 bases lying between them. The CDR3 is 15 residues long. The V gene's germline CDR1 is KGHSH and CDR2 LQKENI. Study findings and constraints: Detection of GvH clones occurred in recipient marrow, and some had their first appearance in ileum or blood. Levels of circulating GvH clones at their peak were associated with early post-transplant HvG declines.

The sequences come from unstimulated CD8+ T cells sorted from spleen or lymph node cells, collected before intestinal transplant. This TCR derives from a human donor who received an intestinal transplant. This chain links TRBV18 with TRBJ2-3; TRBD1 might be the D (6 bases). In DNA form, the CDR3 reads TGTGCCAGCTCACGCTGGACAGAAGACACAGATACGCAGTATTTT. The encoded protein is CASSRWTEDTDTQYF.